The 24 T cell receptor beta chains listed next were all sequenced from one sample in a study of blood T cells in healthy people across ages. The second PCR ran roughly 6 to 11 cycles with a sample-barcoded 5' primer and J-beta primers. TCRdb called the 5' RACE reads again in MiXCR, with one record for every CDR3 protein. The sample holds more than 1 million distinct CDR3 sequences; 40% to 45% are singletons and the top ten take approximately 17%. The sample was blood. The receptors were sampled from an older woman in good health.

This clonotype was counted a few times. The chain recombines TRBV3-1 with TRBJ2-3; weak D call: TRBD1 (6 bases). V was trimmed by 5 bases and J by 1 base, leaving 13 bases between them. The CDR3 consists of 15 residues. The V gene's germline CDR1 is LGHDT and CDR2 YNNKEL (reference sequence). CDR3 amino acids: CASSKTGVGTDTQYF. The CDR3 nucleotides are TGTGCCAGCAGCAAGACAGGTGTAGGCACAGATACGCAGTATTTT.

As DNA, the CDR3 is TGTGCCAGCAGTTTCCAAAGCGACAGGGGGGAGCAGTACTTC. Protein sequence: CASSFQSDRGEQYF. V gene TRBV27 combines with J gene TRBJ2-7; TRBD1 agrees at 9 bases. This CDR3 spans 14 amino acids. V shed 3 bases, J shed 7 bases, and the junction held 7 bases outside the gene matches. Germline V CDR1 and CDR2: MNHEY, SMNVEV (reference sequence).

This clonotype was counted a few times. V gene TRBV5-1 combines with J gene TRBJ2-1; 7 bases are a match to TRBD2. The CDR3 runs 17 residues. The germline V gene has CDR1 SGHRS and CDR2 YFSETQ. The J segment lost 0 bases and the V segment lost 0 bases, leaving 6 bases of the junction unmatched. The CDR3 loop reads CASSLGWGGVSYNEQFF. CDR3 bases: TGCGCCAGCAGCTTGGGTTGGGGGGGAGTCTCCTACAATGAGCAGTTCTTC.

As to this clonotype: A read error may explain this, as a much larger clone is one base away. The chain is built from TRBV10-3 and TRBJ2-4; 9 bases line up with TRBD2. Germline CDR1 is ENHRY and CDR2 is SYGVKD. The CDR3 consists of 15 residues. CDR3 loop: CAISVGAGGYDEQHF. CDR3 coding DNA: TGTGCCATCAGTGTGGGAGCGGGAGGTTATGACGAGCAGCACTTC.

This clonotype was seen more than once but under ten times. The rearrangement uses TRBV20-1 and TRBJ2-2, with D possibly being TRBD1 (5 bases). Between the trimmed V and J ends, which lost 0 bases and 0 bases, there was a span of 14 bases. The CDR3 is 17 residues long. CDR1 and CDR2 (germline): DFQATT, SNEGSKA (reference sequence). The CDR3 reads CSARDVGKGSNTGELFF. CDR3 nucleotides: TGCAGTGCTAGAGATGTGGGTAAGGGGTCGAACACCGGGGAGCTGTTTTTT.

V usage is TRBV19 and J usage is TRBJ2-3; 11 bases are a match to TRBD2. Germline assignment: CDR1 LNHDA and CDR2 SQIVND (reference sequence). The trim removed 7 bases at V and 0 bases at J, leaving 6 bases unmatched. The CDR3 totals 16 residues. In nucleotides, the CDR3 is TGTGCCAGTATGACTAGCGGGACAACTAGCACAGATACGCAGTATTTT. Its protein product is CASMTSGTTSTDTQYF. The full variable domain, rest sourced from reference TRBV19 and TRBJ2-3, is DGGITQSPKYLFRKEGQNVTLSCEQNLNHDAMYWYRQDPGQGLRLIYYSQIVNDFQKGDIAEGYSVSREKKESFPLTVTSAQKNPTAFYLCASMTSGTTSTDTQYFGPGTRLTVL.

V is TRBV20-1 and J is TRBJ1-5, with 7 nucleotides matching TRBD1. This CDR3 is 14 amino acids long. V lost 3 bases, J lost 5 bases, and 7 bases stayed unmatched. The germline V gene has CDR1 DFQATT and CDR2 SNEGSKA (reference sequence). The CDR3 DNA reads TGCAGTGCTAGGTCAGACAGGGAACATCAGCCCCAGCATTTT. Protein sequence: CSARSDREHQPQHF.

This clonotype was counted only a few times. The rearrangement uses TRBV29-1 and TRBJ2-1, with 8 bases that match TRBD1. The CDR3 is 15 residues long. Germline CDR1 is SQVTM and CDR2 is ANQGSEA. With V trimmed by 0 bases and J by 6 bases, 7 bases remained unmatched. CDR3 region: CSVEDDRGRLNEQFF. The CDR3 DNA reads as TGCAGCGTTGAAGATGACAGGGGTAGACTCAATGAGCAGTTCTTC.

The CDR3 DNA sequence: TGTGCCTGGAGTACGACGACAGGGACTAACACTGAAGCTTTCTTT. Translation gives CAWSTTTGTNTEAFF. V and J are TRBV30 and TRBJ1-1, with TRBD1 matching over 7 bases. V was clipped by 2 bases and J by 2 bases; unmatched bases: 8. The CDR3 contains 15 residues. CDR1 is GTSNPN and CDR2 is SVGIG in the germline V gene (reference sequence). Together with reference TRBV30 and TRBJ1-1, the CDR3 gives the full variable domain: SQTIHQWPATLVQPVGSPLSLECTVEGTSNPNLYWYRQAAGRGLQLLFYSVGIGQISSEVPQNLSASRPQDRQFILSSKKLLLSDSGFYLCAWSTTTGTNTEAFFGQGTRLTVV.

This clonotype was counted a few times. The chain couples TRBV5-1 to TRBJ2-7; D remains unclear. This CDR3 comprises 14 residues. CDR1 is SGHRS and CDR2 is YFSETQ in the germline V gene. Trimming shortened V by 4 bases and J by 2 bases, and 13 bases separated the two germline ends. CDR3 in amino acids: CASSTDGAAYEQYF. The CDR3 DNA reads TGCGCCAGCAGCACCGACGGTGCGGCCTACGAGCAGTACTTC.

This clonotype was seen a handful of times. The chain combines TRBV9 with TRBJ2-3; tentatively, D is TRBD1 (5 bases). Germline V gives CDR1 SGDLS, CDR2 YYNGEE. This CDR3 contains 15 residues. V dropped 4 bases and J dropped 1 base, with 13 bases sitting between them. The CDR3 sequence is CASSPLTARTDTQYF. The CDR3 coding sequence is TGTGCCAGCAGCCCGCTGACAGCTCGCACAGATACGCAGTATTTT.

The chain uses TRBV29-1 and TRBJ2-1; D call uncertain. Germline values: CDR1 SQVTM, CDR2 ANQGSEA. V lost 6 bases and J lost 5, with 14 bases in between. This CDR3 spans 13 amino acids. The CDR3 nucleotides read TGCAGCGTACACCGACCGATGGACAATGAGCAGTTCTTC. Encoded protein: CSVHRPMDNEQFF.

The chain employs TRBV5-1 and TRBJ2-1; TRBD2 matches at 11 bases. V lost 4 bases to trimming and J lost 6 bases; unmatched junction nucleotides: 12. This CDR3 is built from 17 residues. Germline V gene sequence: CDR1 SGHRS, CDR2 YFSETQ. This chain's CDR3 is CASSLIQGTSGPNEQFF. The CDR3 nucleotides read TGCGCCAGCAGCCTGATCCAGGGGACTAGCGGACCCAATGAGCAGTTCTTC.

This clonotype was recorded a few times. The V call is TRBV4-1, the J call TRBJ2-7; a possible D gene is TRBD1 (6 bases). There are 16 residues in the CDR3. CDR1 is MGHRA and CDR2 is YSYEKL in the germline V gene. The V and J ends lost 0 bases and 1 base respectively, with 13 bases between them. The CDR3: CASSQDGAGDSYEQYF. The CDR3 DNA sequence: TGCGCCAGCAGCCAAGATGGGGCAGGGGATTCCTACGAGCAGTACTTC.

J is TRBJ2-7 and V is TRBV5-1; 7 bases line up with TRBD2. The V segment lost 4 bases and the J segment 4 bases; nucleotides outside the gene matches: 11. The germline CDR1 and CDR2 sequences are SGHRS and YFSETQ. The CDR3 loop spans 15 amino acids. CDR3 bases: TGCGCCAGCAGCCTCCGGACTAGTGTAGTTTACGAGCAGTACTTC. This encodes CASSLRTSVVYEQYF.

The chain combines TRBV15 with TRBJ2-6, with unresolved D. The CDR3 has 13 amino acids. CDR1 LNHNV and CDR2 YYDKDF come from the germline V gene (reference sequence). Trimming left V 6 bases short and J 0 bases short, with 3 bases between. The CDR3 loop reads CATRDSGANVLTF. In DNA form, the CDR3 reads TGTGCCACCAGAGACTCTGGGGCCAACGTCCTGACTTTC.

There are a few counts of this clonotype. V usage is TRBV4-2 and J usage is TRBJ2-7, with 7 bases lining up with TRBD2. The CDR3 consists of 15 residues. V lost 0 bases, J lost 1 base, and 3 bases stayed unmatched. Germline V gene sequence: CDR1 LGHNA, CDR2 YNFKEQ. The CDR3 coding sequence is TGTGCCAGCAGCCAAGACCTAGCGGCTTCCTACGAGCAGTACTTC. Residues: CASSQDLAASYEQYF.

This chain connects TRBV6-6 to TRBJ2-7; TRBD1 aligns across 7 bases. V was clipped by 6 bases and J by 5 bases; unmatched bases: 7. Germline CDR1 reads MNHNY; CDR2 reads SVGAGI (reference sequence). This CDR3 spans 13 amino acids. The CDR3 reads CASSWTGFHEQYF. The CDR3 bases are TGTGCCAGCAGCTGGACAGGTTTCCACGAGCAGTACTTC.

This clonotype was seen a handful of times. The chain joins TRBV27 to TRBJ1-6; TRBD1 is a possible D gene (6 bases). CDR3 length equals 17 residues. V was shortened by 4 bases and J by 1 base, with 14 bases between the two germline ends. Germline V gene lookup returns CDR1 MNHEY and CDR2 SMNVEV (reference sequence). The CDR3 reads CASSSSGGRSYNSPLHF. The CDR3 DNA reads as TGTGCCAGCAGTTCCTCGGGGGGCCGATCCTATAATTCACCCCTCCACTTT.

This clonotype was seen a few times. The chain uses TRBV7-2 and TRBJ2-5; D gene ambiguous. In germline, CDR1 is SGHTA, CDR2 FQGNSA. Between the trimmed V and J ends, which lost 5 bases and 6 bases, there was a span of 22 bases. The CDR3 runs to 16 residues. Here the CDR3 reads CASSPYPRASRQTQYF. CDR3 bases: TGTGCCAGCAGCCCCTATCCCCGGGCCAGCAGGCAGACCCAGTACTTC. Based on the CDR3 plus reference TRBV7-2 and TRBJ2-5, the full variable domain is GAGVSQSPSNKVTEKGKDVELRCDPISGHTALYWYRQSLGQGLEFLIYFQGNSAPDKSGLPSDRFSAERTGGSVSTLTIQRTQQEDSAVYLCASSPYPRASRQTQYFGPGTRLLVL.

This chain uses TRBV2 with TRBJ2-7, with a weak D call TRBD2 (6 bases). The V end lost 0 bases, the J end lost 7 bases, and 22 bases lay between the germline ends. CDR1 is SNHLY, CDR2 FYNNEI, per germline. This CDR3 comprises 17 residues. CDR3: CASSEAILRRGYNEQYF. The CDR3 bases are TGTGCCAGCAGTGAAGCCATTCTGCGGCGGGGCTACAATGAGCAGTACTTC.

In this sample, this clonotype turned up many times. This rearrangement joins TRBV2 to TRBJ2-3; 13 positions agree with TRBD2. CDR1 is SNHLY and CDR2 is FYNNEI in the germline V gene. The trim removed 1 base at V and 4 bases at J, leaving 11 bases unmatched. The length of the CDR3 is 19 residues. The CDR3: CASSEVGRTSGSRADTQYF. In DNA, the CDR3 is TGTGCCAGCAGTGAAGTGGGTCGGACTAGCGGGAGTAGAGCAGATACGCAGTATTTT. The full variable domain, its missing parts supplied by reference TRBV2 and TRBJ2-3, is EPEVTQTPSHQVTQMGQEVILRCVPISNHLYFYWYRQILGQKVEFLVSFYNNEISEKSEIFDDQFSVERPDGSNFTLKIRSTKLEDSAMYFCASSEVGRTSGSRADTQYFGPGTRLTVL.

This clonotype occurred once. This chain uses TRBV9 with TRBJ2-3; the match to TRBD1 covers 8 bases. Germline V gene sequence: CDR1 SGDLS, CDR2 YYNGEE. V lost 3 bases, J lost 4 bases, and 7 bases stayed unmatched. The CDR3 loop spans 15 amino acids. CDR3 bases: TGTGCCAGCAGCGCCACAGGGGGGCCTCCAGATACGCAGTATTTT. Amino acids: CASSATGGPPDTQYF.

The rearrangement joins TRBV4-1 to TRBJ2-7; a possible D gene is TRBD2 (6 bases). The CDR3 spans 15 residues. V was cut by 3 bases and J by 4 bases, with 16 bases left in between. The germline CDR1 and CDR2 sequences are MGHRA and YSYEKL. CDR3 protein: CASSHSSGLLYEQYF. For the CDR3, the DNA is TGCGCCAGCAGCCATAGTAGCGGTCTTTTATACGAGCAGTACTTC.